This TCR beta chain was profiled in a study of blood T cell repertoires in COVID-19 (TCRdb year 2020). Concerning the study at large: Samples from collaborators originated in the United States, Italy and Spain and spanned both the acute and convalescent phases of COVID-19. The prospective study material was composed of cDNA or gDNA derived from T cells, B-cell-depleted T cells, or PBMCs. Subjects who had been exposed to COVID-19, were actively infected with it, or had recovered from it provided the deeply sampled blood TCRbeta repertoires that made up the dataset. A freely available public database, intended as a resource for researchers studying the immune response to SARS-CoV-2, is where the repertoires were released. Samples came from the ongoing ImmuneRACE study (first 160 participants) plus 1,254 subjects from 6 global collaborators. The sample metadata nearly always contained a de-identified subject ID, COVID-19 status, age in years and sex. HLA class I and class II types, where available, came from metadata supplied by the sample provider rather than from assay-based typing. On the study overall, not on this receptor specifically: The amount of clinical and demographic metadata varied by source and participant and was provided uncurated.

TCRbeta CDR3 regions were amplified from genomic DNA using the immunoSEQ Assay, a bias-controlled multiplex PCR. The paper's data handling went like this. Within the assay, amplification of reference gene primers was used to estimate how many nucleated cells each sample contained. To quantify the absolute abundance of each unique TCRbeta CDR3 rearrangement, sequence reads were collapsed and filtered. For each sample, productive Simpson clonality was calculated as the square root of Simpson's diversity index across productive rearrangements. In its TCRdb copy, this immuneACCESS table keeps in-frame sequences only and misses some clones. Where compared with another copy, unresolved V genes explain less than half of these, and the others have no known cause. For V, J and clone size, that table is used; D and trimming come from the DNA. The sample table lists 110,000 or so clones, approximately 71% of them with a count of one. The biggest ten clones account for 7.9% of the sample.

CDR1 and CDR2, per the germline V gene, are SGHVS and FQNEAQ. The CDR3 starts with the cysteine, ends with the phenylalanine, and has 16 residues. Left in the record is the CDR3 DNA by itself, 48 bases read in frame from the first base. Trimming accounts for 3 bases at V and 2 bases at J, while the number of junction bases matched to no gene is 10. Whole blood was collected in K2EDTA tubes by collaborating institutions according to the institutions' own protocols. For TCRbeta analysis, collaborator samples were shipped as frozen whole blood, as isolated PBMCs, or as DNA extracted from either sample type. To note about this clone: Its antigen is currently not known. Base qualities were left out, and no much larger clone turns up one base away.

Material: peripheral blood. The receptor was derived from a human donor in a cohort sampled during active COVID-19. The V and J genes are TRBV7-8 and TRBJ2-7, with 7 bases matching TRBD2. This receptor has the CDR3 CASSFQVGGPAYEQYF. The nucleotides read TGTGCCAGCAGCTTTCAGGTGGGAGGGCCGGCCTACGAGCAGTACTTC.